The rows below give T cell receptor beta chains drawn from one sample of a study of blood T cell repertoires in COVID-19. Repertoires were generated with immunoSEQ multiplex PCR, while TCRdb's copy carries only in-frame clones and drops some. The sample holds hundreds of thousands of clones; 88% are singletons and the top ten take 6.9%. Sequenced sample: peripheral blood. The receptors were gathered from a young woman who had recovered from COVID-19. Each CDR3 is given with its conserved first and last residue. A D gene is named only where the DNA matches it firmly. Some rows mark clone size as missing; the rest say once, few, many or name a class of expanded clone.

clone size: -; D gene: TRBD1; J gene: TRBJ2-2; CDR3 length: 14; V gene: TRBV15; CDR3 DNA: TGTGCCACCAGCAACCACAGGGGATCCGGGGAGCTGTTTTTT; CDR3 protein: CATSNHRGSGELFF
clone size: -; D gene: -; J gene: TRBJ2-7; CDR3 length: 14; V gene: TRBV6-2/TRBV6-3; CDR3 DNA: TGTGCCAGCAGTTACACGACAGGCTCGGGGGAGCAGTACTTC; CDR3 protein: CASSYTTGSGEQYF
clone size: few; D gene: -; J gene: TRBJ1-4; CDR3 length: 14; V gene: TRBV7-9; CDR3 DNA: TGTGCCAGCAGCTTAGCTGGGGGCGGTGAAAAACTGTTTTTT; CDR3 protein: CASSLAGGGEKLFF
clone size: -; D gene: -; J gene: TRBJ1-1; CDR3 length: 15; V gene: TRBV2; CDR3 DNA: TGTGCCAGCAGTGACTTAGGAGAGGGAGGAACTGAAGCTTTCTTT; CDR3 protein: CASSDLGEGGTEAFF
clone size: -; D gene: TRBD1; J gene: TRBJ2-1; CDR3 length: 16; V gene: TRBV27; CDR3 DNA: TGTGCCAGCAGCCGGGGGACAGGGGGCAGTTACAATGAGCAGTTCTTC; CDR3 protein: CASSRGTGGSYNEQFF
clone size: -; D gene: TRBD1; J gene: TRBJ1-1; CDR3 length: 15; V gene: TRBV19; CDR3 DNA: TGTGCCAGTAGTAAGGACAGGGTCTTTTCCACTGAAGCTTTCTTT; CDR3 protein: CASSKDRVFSTEAFF
clone size: -; D gene: -; J gene: TRBJ1-2; CDR3 length: 12; V gene: TRBV20-1; CDR3 DNA: TGCAGTGCTAGTGCCTCACGGTATGGCTACACCTTC; CDR3 protein: CSASASRYGYTF
clone size: -; D gene: TRBD1; J gene: TRBJ1-2; CDR3 length: 13; V gene: TRBV12-3/TRBV12-4; CDR3 DNA: TGTGCCAGCAGTTTACAGGGGGCCTATGGCTACACCTTC; CDR3 protein: CASSLQGAYGYTF
clone size: -; D gene: TRBD2; J gene: TRBJ2-1; CDR3 length: 16; V gene: TRBV19; CDR3 DNA: TGTGCCAGTAGTACAGGACTAGCGGGGGGTAGGCATGAGCAGTTCTTC; CDR3 protein: CASSTGLAGGRHEQFF
clone size: -; D gene: -; J gene: TRBJ2-3; CDR3 length: 15; V gene: TRBV9; CDR3 DNA: TGTGCCAGCAGCGTGTCGGGGACTAGCACAGATACGCAGTATTTT; CDR3 protein: CASSVSGTSTDTQYF
clone size: -; D gene: -; J gene: TRBJ2-7; CDR3 length: 14; V gene: TRBV18; CDR3 DNA: TGTGCCAGCTCACCACGAGCAGGGGATGACGAGCAGTACTTC; CDR3 protein: CASSPRAGDDEQYF
clone size: -; D gene: -; J gene: TRBJ1-1; CDR3 length: 12; V gene: TRBV30; CDR3 DNA: TGTGCCTGGAGTGTACCCAGGGTAGTAGCTTTCTTT; CDR3 protein: CAWSVPRVVAFF
clone size: -; D gene: -; J gene: TRBJ1-1; CDR3 length: 13; V gene: TRBV7-3; CDR3 DNA: TGTGCCAGCAGCTTAGGCCAGAACACTGAAGCTTTCTTT; CDR3 protein: CASSLGQNTEAFF
clone size: once; D gene: -; J gene: TRBJ1-1; CDR3 length: 15; V gene: TRBV3-1/TRBV3-2; CDR3 DNA: TGTGCCAGCAGCCAAGAGGTTGGACAGAACACTGAAGCTTTCTTT; CDR3 protein: CASSQEVGQNTEAFF
clone size: -; D gene: TRBD2; J gene: TRBJ2-3; CDR3 length: 19; V gene: TRBV24-1; CDR3 DNA: TGTGCCACCAGTGATTTGACCCTGGGGGGGGTCTCTAGCACAGATACGCAGTATTTT; CDR3 protein: CATSDLTLGGVSSTDTQYF
clone size: -; D gene: -; J gene: TRBJ1-4; CDR3 length: 15; V gene: TRBV4-1; CDR3 DNA: TGCGCCAGCAGCCAAGCTACAGGGACTAATGAAAAACTGTTTTTT; CDR3 protein: CASSQATGTNEKLFF
clone size: -; D gene: -; J gene: TRBJ1-5; CDR3 length: 13; V gene: TRBV2; CDR3 DNA: TGTGCCAGCTTGTACAGGAGCAATCAGCCCCAGCATTTT; CDR3 protein: CASLYRSNQPQHF
clone size: -; D gene: -; J gene: TRBJ1-1; CDR3 length: 12; V gene: TRBV12-3/TRBV12-4; CDR3 DNA: TGTGCCAGCAGTTTCGTGAACACTGAAGCTTTCTTT; CDR3 protein: CASSFVNTEAFF
clone size: many; D gene: TRBD2; J gene: TRBJ2-1; CDR3 length: 17; V gene: TRBV28; CDR3 DNA: TGTGCCAGCAGTTTATCCCGAGCGGGGATCTCCTACAATGAGCAGTTCTTC; CDR3 protein: CASSLSRAGISYNEQFF
clone size: -; D gene: -; J gene: TRBJ1-4; CDR3 length: 14; V gene: TRBV2; CDR3 DNA: TGTGCCAGCAAAGGCAGGATCCTGGATGAAAAACTGTTTTTT; CDR3 protein: CASKGRILDEKLFF
clone size: -; D gene: TRBD1; J gene: TRBJ2-2; CDR3 length: 19; V gene: TRBV9; CDR3 DNA: TGTGCCAGCACAAGATCCCACTCCGGACAGGGGGCTTGGACCGGGGAGCTGTTTTTT; CDR3 protein: CASTRSHSGQGAWTGELFF
clone size: -; D gene: -; J gene: TRBJ1-1; CDR3 length: 14; V gene: TRBV2; CDR3 DNA: TGTGCCAGCACTATTTTAATGGGGGGAACTGAAGCTTTCTTT; CDR3 protein: CASTILMGGTEAFF
clone size: -; D gene: TRBD2; J gene: TRBJ2-1; CDR3 length: 16; V gene: TRBV3-1/TRBV3-2; CDR3 DNA: TGTGCCAGCAGCCCATGGACTAGCGGGGGGGTTGGTGAGCAGTTCTTC; CDR3 protein: CASSPWTSGGVGEQFF
clone size: few; D gene: -; J gene: TRBJ2-2; CDR3 length: 13; V gene: TRBV28; CDR3 DNA: TGTGCCAGCAGGACAACTGGCACCGGGGAGCTGTTTTTT; CDR3 protein: CASRTTGTGELFF
clone size: -; D gene: -; J gene: TRBJ2-1; CDR3 length: 16; V gene: TRBV1; CDR3 DNA: TGCACCAGCAGCCAAGAGTGTGAAGCGGGGGGACATGAGCAGTTCTTC; CDR3 protein: CTSSQECEAGGHEQFF
clone size: -; D gene: -; J gene: TRBJ1-1; CDR3 length: 15; V gene: TRBV9; CDR3 DNA: TGTGCCAGCAGCGTAGGCTGGCGGATGAACACTGAAGCTTTCTTT; CDR3 protein: CASSVGWRMNTEAFF
clone size: -; D gene: -; J gene: TRBJ1-2; CDR3 length: 14; V gene: TRBV6-2/TRBV6-3; CDR3 DNA: TGTGCCAGCAGTTACGATGGAGCTAACTATGGCTACACCTTC; CDR3 protein: CASSYDGANYGYTF
clone size: -; D gene: TRBD2; J gene: TRBJ2-1; CDR3 length: 17; V gene: TRBV28; CDR3 DNA: TGTGCCAGCAGTTTACATTCTAGCGGGGGGGCCTACAATGAGCAGTTCTTC; CDR3 protein: CASSLHSSGGAYNEQFF
clone size: -; D gene: -; J gene: TRBJ1-4; CDR3 length: 15; V gene: TRBV7-2; CDR3 DNA: TGTGCCAGCAGCTTACTGCAGGGTAATAATGAAAAACTGTTTTTT; CDR3 protein: CASSLLQGNNEKLFF
clone size: -; D gene: -; J gene: TRBJ1-2; CDR3 length: 15; V gene: TRBV28; CDR3 DNA: TGTGCCAGCAGACAACAGGGTGGCGGTATCTATGGCTACACCTTC; CDR3 protein: CASRQQGGGIYGYTF
clone size: -; D gene: TRBD1; J gene: TRBJ1-1; CDR3 length: 16; V gene: TRBV19; CDR3 DNA: TGTGCCAGTAACCCTTGGACAGGGGCGGCGAACACTGAAGCTTTCTTT; CDR3 protein: CASNPWTGAANTEAFF
clone size: -; D gene: -; J gene: TRBJ1-2; CDR3 length: 14; V gene: TRBV3-1/TRBV3-2; CDR3 DNA: TGTGCCAGCAGCCAAGAAGGCCAGCGCCGCCTCTACACCTTC; CDR3 protein: CASSQEGQRRLYTF
clone size: -; D gene: TRBD2; J gene: TRBJ2-5; CDR3 length: 18; V gene: TRBV19; CDR3 DNA: TGTGCCAGTAGGGAACGACACACCACGGGGGGTATGGAAGAGACCCAGTACTTC; CDR3 protein: CASRERHTTGGMEETQYF
clone size: -; D gene: TRBD1; J gene: TRBJ1-4; CDR3 length: 15; V gene: TRBV28; CDR3 DNA: TGTGCCAGCAGATCTTGGACAGGGGGTGATGAAAAACTGTTTTTT; CDR3 protein: CASRSWTGGDEKLFF
clone size: -; D gene: TRBD1; J gene: TRBJ1-4; CDR3 length: 15; V gene: TRBV7-9; CDR3 DNA: TGTGCCAGCAGCTTATTTGGGACAGTGGGGGAAAAACTGTTTTTT; CDR3 protein: CASSLFGTVGEKLFF
clone size: -; D gene: TRBD1; J gene: TRBJ1-2; CDR3 length: 17; V gene: TRBV5-4; CDR3 DNA: TGTGCCAGCAGCGCCGGGACAGGGGGCGCAAAGACCTATGGCTACACCTTC; CDR3 protein: CASSAGTGGAKTYGYTF
clone size: -; D gene: TRBD2; J gene: TRBJ2-5; CDR3 length: 15; V gene: TRBV7-8; CDR3 DNA: TGTGCCAGCAGCCTCTTGGGACTATTAAAAGAGACCCAGTACTTC; CDR3 protein: CASSLLGLLKETQYF
clone size: -; D gene: TRBD1; J gene: TRBJ2-1; CDR3 length: 15; V gene: TRBV7-9; CDR3 DNA: TGTGCCAGCATCGAAGACGGGACAGGTTACAATGAGCAGTTCTTC; CDR3 protein: CASIEDGTGYNEQFF
clone size: -; D gene: -; J gene: TRBJ2-1; CDR3 length: 15; V gene: TRBV2; CDR3 DNA: TGTGCCAGCACCGCCGTGGTGAGGTCCTACAATGAGCAGTTCTTC; CDR3 protein: CASTAVVRSYNEQFF
clone size: -; D gene: TRBD1; J gene: TRBJ1-5; CDR3 length: 15; V gene: TRBV6-5; CDR3 DNA: TGTGCCAGCAGTACAGGGGCCGGGGGAGGTCAGCCCCAGCATTTT; CDR3 protein: CASSTGAGGGQPQHF